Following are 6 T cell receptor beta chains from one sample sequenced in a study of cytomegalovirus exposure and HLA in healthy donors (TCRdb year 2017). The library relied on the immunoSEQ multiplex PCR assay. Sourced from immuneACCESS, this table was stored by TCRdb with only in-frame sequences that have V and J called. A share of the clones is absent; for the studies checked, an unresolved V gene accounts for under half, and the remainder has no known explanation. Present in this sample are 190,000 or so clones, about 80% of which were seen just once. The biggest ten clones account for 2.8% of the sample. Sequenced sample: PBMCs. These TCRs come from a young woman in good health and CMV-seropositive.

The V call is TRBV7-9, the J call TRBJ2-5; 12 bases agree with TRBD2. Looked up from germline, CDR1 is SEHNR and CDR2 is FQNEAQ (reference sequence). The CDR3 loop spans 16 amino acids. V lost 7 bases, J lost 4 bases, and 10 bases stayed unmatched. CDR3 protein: CASTSTSGGIRETQYF. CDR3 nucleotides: TGTGCCAGCACTTCTACTAGCGGGGGGATCCGAGAGACCCAGTACTTC. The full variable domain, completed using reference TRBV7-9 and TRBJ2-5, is DTGVSQNPRHKITKRGQNVTFRCDPISEHNRLYWYRQTLGQGPEFLTYFQNEAQLEKSRLLSDRFSAERPKGSFSTLEIQRTEQGDSAMYLCASTSTSGGIRETQYFGPGTRLLVL.

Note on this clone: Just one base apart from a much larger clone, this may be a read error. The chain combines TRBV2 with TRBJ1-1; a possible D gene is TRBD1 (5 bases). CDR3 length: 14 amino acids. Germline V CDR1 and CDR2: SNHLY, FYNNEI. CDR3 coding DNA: TGTGCCAGCAGGGGGCTGGGCAGGGATTCTGAAGCTTCCTTT. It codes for CASRGLGRDSEASF.

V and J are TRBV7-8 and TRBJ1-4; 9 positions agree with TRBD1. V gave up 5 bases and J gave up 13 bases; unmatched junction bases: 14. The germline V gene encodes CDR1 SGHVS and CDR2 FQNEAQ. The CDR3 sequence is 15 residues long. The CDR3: CASSPSGTGLPGLFF. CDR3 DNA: TGTGCCAGCAGCCCATCGGGGACAGGGCTTCCCGGACTGTTTTTT.

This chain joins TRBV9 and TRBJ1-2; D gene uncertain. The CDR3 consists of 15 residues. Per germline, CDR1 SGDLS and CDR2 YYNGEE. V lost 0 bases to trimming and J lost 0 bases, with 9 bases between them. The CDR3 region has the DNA TGTGCCAGCAGCGTAGGGCCAGGCTCTAACTATGGCTACACCTTC. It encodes CASSVGPGSNYGYTF.

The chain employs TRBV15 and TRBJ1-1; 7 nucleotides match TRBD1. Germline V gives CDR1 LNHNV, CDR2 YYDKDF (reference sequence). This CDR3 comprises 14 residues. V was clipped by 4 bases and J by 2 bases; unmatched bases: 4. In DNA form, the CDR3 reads TGTGCCACCAGCACGGGGACAGCAAACACTGAAGCTTTCTTT. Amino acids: CATSTGTANTEAFF.

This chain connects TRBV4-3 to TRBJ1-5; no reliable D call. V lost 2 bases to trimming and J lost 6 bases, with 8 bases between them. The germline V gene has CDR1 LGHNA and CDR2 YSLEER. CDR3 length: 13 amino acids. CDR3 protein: CASSQRRLQPQHF. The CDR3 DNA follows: TGCGCCAGCAGCCAAAGAAGACTTCAGCCCCAGCATTTT.